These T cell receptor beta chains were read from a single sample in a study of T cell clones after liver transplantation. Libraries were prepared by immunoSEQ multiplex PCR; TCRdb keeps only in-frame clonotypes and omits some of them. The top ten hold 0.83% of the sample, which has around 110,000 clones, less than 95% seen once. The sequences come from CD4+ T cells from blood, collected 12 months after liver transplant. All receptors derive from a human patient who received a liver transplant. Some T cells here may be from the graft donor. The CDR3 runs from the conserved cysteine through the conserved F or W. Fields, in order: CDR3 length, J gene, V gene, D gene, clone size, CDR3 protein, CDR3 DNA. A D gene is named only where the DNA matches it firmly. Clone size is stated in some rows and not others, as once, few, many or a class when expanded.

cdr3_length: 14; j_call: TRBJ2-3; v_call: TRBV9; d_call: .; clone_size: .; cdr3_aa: CASTRSLGTDTQYF; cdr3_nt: TGTGCCAGCACCCGGTCGCTGGGCACAGATACGCAGTATTTT
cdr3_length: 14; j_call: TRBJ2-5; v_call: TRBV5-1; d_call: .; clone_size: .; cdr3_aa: CASSLVGGQETQYF; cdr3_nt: TGCGCCAGCAGCTTGGTCGGCGGCCAAGAGACCCAGTACTTC
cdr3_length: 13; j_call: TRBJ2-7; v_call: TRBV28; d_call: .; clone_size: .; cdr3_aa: CASSEFAGYEQYF; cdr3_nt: TGTGCCAGCAGTGAGTTTGCGGGCTACGAGCAGTACTTC
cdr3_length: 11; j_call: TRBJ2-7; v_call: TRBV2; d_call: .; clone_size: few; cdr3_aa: CASSDWDEQYF; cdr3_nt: TGTGCCAGCAGTGACTGGGACGAGCAGTACTTC
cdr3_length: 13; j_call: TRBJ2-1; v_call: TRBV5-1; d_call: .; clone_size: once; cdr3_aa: CASSLEGVDEQFF; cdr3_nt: TGCGCCAGCAGCTTGGAAGGGGTAGATGAGCAGTTCTTC
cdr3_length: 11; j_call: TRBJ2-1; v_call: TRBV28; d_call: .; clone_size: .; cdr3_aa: CASSLLREQFF; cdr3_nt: TGTGCCAGCAGTTTATTGCGGGAGCAGTTCTTC
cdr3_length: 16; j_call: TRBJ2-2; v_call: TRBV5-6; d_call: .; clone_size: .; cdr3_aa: CASSPLGGSYTGELFF; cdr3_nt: TGTGCCAGCTCCCCCCTGGGGGGATCGTACACCGGGGAGCTGTTTTTT
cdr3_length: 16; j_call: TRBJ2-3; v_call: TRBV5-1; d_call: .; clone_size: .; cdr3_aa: CASSLEGDTPTDTQYF; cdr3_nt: TGCGCCAGCAGCTTGGAGGGAGACACCCCCACAGATACGCAGTATTTT
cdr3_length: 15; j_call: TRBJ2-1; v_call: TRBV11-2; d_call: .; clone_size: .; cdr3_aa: CASSPVAGDGLRQFF; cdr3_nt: TGTGCCAGCAGCCCGGTGGCAGGGGATGGACTTCGTCAGTTCTTC
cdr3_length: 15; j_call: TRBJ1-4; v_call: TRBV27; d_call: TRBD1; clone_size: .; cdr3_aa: CASSFLSGGNEKLFF; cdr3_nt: TGTGCCAGCAGTTTTCTTTCAGGGGGCAATGAAAAACTGTTTTTT
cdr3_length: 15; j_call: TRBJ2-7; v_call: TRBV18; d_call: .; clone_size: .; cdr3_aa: CASSTLGKLSYEQYF; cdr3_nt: TGTGCCAGCTCGACGTTAGGGAAACTATCCTACGAGCAGTACTTC
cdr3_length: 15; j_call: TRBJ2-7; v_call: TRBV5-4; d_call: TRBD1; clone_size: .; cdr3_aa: CASSPDRGLSYEQYF; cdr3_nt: TGTGCCAGCAGCCCCGACAGGGGGCTTTCCTACGAGCAGTACTTC
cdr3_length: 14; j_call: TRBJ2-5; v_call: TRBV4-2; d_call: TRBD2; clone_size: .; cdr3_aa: CASSPSGSQETQYF; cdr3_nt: TGTGCCAGCAGCCCTAGCGGGAGCCAAGAGACCCAGTACTTC
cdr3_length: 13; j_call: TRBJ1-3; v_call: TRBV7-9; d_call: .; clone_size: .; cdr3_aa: CASSLAQRNTIYF; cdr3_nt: TGTGCCAGCAGCTTAGCCCAGAGAAACACCATATATTTT
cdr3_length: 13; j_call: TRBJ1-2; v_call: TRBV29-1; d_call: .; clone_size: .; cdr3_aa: CSVEREKSYGYTF; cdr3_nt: TGCAGCGTTGAGCGGGAGAAGTCCTATGGCTACACCTTC
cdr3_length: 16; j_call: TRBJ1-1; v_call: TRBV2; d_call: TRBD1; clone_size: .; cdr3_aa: CASSEAWGTGNTEAFF; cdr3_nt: TGTGCCAGCAGTGAAGCTTGGGGGACAGGGAACACTGAAGCTTTCTTT
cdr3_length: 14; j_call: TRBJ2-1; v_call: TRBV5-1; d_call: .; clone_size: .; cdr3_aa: CASTQDTGNNEQFF; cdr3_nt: TGCGCCAGCACCCAAGATACAGGTAACAATGAGCAGTTCTTC